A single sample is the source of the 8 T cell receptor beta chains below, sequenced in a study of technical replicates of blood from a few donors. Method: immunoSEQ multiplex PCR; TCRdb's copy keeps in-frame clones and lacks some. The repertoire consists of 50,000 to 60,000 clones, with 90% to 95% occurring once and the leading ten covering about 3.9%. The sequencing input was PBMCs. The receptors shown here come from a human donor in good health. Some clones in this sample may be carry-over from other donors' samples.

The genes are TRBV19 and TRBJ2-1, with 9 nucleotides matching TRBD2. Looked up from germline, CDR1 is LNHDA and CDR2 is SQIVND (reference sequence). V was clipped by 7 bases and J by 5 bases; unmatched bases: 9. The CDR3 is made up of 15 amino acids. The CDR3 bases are TGTGCCAGTATCTCGGGGCTAGCGGGGAACAATGAGCAGTTCTTC. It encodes CASISGLAGNNEQFF.

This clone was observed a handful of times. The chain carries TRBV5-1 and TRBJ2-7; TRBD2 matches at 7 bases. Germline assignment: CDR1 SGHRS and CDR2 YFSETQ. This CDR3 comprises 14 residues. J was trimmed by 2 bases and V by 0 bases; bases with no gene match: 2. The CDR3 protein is CASSLAGGTYEQYF. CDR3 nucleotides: TGCGCCAGCAGCTTGGCGGGGGGAACCTACGAGCAGTACTTC.

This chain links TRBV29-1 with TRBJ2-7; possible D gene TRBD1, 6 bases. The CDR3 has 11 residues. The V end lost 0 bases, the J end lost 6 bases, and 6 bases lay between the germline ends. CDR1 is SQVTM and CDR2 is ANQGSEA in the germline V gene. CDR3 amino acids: CSVEDRGEQYF. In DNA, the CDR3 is TGCAGCGTTGAAGACAGGGGCGAGCAGTACTTC.

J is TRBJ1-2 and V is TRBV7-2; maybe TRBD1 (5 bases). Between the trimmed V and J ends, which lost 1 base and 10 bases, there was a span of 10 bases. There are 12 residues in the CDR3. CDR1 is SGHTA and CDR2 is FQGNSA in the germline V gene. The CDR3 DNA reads TGTGCCAGCAGCTTAGGAGACAGATACTACACCTTC. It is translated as CASSLGDRYYTF.

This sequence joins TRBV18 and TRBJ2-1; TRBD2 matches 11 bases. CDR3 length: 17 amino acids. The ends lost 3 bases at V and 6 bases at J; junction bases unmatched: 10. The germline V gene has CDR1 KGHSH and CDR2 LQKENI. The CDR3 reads CASSPRTSGFQGNEQFF. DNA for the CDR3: TGTGCCAGCTCACCCCGGACTAGCGGGTTCCAGGGCAATGAGCAGTTCTTC.

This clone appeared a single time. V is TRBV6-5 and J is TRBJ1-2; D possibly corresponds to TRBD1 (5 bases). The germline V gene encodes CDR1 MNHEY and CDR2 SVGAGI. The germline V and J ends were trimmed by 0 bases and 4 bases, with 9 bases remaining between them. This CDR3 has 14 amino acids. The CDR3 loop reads CASSYSAGIYGYTF. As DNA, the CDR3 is TGTGCCAGCAGTTACTCGGCAGGGATCTATGGCTACACCTTC.

The CDR3 DNA follows: TGTGCCAGCAGCGATCGAACGGAGGGTCCGGGTAGCCAGTACTTC. It is translated as CASSDRTEGPGSQYF. This chain links TRBV4-2 with TRBJ2-5; perhaps TRBD2 as D (6 bases). With 5 bases removed from V and 10 bases from J, the gap between germline ends came to 23 bases. CDR3 length: 15 residues. Germline-derived CDR1 and CDR2 are LGHNA and YNFKEQ.

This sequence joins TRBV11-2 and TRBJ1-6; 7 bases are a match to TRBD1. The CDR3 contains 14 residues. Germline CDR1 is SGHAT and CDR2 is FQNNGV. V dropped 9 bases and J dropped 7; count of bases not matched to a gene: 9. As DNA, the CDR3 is TGTGCCAGAAGGGGGCGGGGCGCGAATTCACCCCTCCACTTT. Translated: CARRGRGANSPLHF.